This T cell receptor (beta chain) was identified during a study of shared clonotypes between healthy human individuals. Overall study findings and caveats: Naive CD4 clonotypes overlapped across a handful of donors at around 5%. Non-shared clonotypes had lower generation probabilities than clonotypes shared by all four sorted-subset donors. The study's rarefaction showed incomplete sorted-subset sequencing despite large depth.

Over several immunoSEQ plates, each subset's genomic DNA was distributed in even portions. TCRdb keeps only in-frame clones here, not all; method: immunoSEQ multiplex PCR. The table records millions of clones, over 85% of them present only once. Per germline, CDR1 LNHDA and CDR2 SQIVND (reference sequence). V was pared by 6 bases and J by 1 base, with 10 bases between. The CDR3 is made up of 13 amino acids. As for this clone: What it binds is unknown. The same CDR3 arises from other DNA sequences in this sample as well.

The chain uses TRBV19 and TRBJ2-7, with D possibly being TRBD2 (6 bases). The sample comprised naive CD4+ T cells sorted from blood. Stated subset: CD45RA+ positively selected. The source of this sequence is a man between 18 and 29 years old in good health. CDR3 in amino acids: CASSLAASYEQYF. CDR3 DNA sequence: TGTGCCAGTAGCTTAGCGGCGTCCTACGAGCAGTACTTC.